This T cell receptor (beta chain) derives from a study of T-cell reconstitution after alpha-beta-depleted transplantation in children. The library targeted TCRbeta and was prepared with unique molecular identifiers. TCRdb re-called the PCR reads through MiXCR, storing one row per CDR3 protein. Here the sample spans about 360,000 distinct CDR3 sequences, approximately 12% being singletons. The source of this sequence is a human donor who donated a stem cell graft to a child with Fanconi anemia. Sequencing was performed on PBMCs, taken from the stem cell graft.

CDR3 DNA: TGCGCCAGCAGCTTGGTTGGATCAGATACCCAACCCCTCCACTTT. Protein: CASSLVGSDTQPLHF. The J gene is TRBJ1-6, the V gene TRBV5-1, with D uncertain. The CDR3 is 15 amino acids. CDR1 and CDR2 (germline): SGHRS, YFSETQ. The V end was cut by 0 bases, the J end by 12 bases, with 16 bases between.